The 24 T cell receptor beta chains below were found in one sample sequenced in a study of T cell repertoires in cytomegalovirus infection. A single record per CDR3 protein comes from TCRdb applying MiXCR to the reads. The sample has about half a million distinct CDR3 sequences, under 55% seen once. Their cognate antigens are unknown. The sample consisted of cultured PBMCs, taken from culture after CMV antigen stimulation. Every receptor here comes from a human donor in good health (CMV status not recorded). Some clones in this sample may be carry-over from other donors' samples.

The chain recombines TRBV12-3 or TRBV12-4 with TRBJ2-2; the D is unclear. The CDR3 extends over 11 amino acids. V lost 6 bases and J 5 bases, leaving 4 bases between the germline ends. For the CDR3, the DNA is TGTGCCAGCAGGGCGACCGGGGAGCTGTTTTTT. Amino acids: CASRATGELFF.

V gene TRBV7-9 combines with J gene TRBJ1-2; D is undetermined. V gave up 4 bases and J gave up 8 bases, with 20 bases separating them. In germline, CDR1 is SEHNR, CDR2 FQNEAQ (reference sequence). The CDR3 loop spans 15 amino acids. The CDR3 DNA sequence: TGTGCCAGCAGCTCCACCGACGGGCCGGCTGGAGGCTACACCTTC. Translated: CASSSTDGPAGGYTF.

V gene TRBV4-2 combines with J gene TRBJ2-1; D gene uncertain. The germline gives CDR1 LGHNA, CDR2 YNFKEQ. This CDR3 contains 14 residues. Between the trimmed V and J ends, which lost 0 bases and 4 bases, there was a span of 7 bases. The CDR3 here is CASSQEDQYNEQFF. CDR3 coding DNA: TGTGCCAGCAGCCAAGAGGACCAGTACAATGAGCAGTTCTTC.

The chain couples TRBV6-6 to TRBJ2-3; D remains unclear. The ends were cut back, 5 bases at V and 4 bases at J, with 13 bases in the middle. This CDR3 has 14 residues. CDR1 is MNHNY, CDR2 SVGAGI, per germline (reference sequence). The CDR3 nucleotides read TGTGCCAGCAGTGATCTCGGCAGCGCAGATACGCAGTATTTT. It yields the protein CASSDLGSADTQYF.

The chain uses TRBV7-2 and TRBJ1-3; no clear D gene. Germline loops: CDR1 SGHTA, CDR2 FQGNSA. CDR3 length: 15 residues. Trimming stripped 1 base from V and 2 bases from J, with 9 bases between. CDR3 bases: TGTGCCAGCAGCTTAGGGGTGCCCCCTGGAAACACCATATATTTT. Protein sequence: CASSLGVPPGNTIYF.

This chain connects TRBV23-1 to TRBJ1-1; the D is unclear. TRBV23-1 is an ORF, and what it does is uncertain. The CDR3 consists of 15 residues. V shed 6 bases and J shed 0 bases, with 14 bases lying between them. Here the CDR3 reads CASRENPNVNTEAFF. CDR3 DNA: TGCGCCAGCAGGGAGAACCCCAATGTGAACACTGAAGCTTTCTTT.

This chain joins TRBV12-3 or TRBV12-4 and TRBJ2-7, with TRBD1 matching over 10 bases. Trimming cost V 6 bases and J 2 bases; bases outside gene matches: 16. The CDR3 length is 18 residues. The CDR3 spells CASSHPGTGALVAYEQYF. The CDR3 region has the DNA TGTGCCAGCAGCCATCCGGGGACAGGGGCCCTCGTGGCCTACGAGCAGTACTTC.

V gene TRBV6-1 combines with J gene TRBJ2-7; TRBD1 agrees at 7 bases. V dropped 1 base and J dropped 4; count of bases not matched to a gene: 10. Germline V gene sequence: CDR1 MNHNS, CDR2 SASEGT. This CDR3 is built from 16 residues. The CDR3 here is CASSEVTGTDRYEQYF. The DNA of the CDR3 is TGTGCCAGCAGTGAAGTAACGGGGACAGACCGTTACGAGCAGTACTTC.

This clonotype has more than one count but fewer than ten. The chain carries TRBV7-9 and TRBJ2-7; 7 bases are a match to TRBD2. Germline assignment: CDR1 SEHNR and CDR2 FQNEAQ (reference sequence). CDR3 length: 13 amino acids. V trimming: 2 bases; J trimming: 7 bases; junction bases outside the gene matches: 5. CDR3 DNA sequence: TGTGCCAGCAGCTTAATATCCGGGGGGGAGCAGTACTTC. It encodes CASSLISGGEQYF.

This clonotype has more than one count but fewer than ten. The chain uses TRBV19 and TRBJ1-6; TRBD1 aligns across 7 bases. Trimming removed 1 base from V and 9 bases from J; junction bases left unmatched: 12. Germline CDR1 LNHDA, CDR2 SQIVND (reference sequence). The CDR3 is made up of 17 amino acids. CDR3 nucleotides: TGTGCCAGTAGTATAGCCACTCCTCGACAGGGCGGTTCACCCCTCCACTTT. Translating gives CASSIATPRQGGSPLHF.

This clonotype has a single count. The chain joins TRBV7-6 to TRBJ2-7, with D uncertain. The CDR3 extends over 12 amino acids. Trimming took 4 bases from V and 6 from J, leaving 10 bases between them. From germline, CDR1 is SGHVS and CDR2 FNYEAQ. CDR3 residues: CASSSSSLEQYF. The DNA for the CDR3 is TGTGCCAGCAGCTCCTCCTCGCTCGAGCAGTACTTC.

For this clonotype: A junction end diverges from the germline sequence, so it may reflect a read error. The rearrangement uses TRBV12-3 or TRBV12-4 and TRBJ2-1; D may be TRBD1 (7 bases). The CDR3 is 15 amino acids. The CDR3 DNA follows: TGTGCCAGCAGTCCAGGGGGGCCGTCCTCCAATGAGCAGTTCTTC. Protein product: CASSPGGPSSNEQFF.

The chain employs TRBV7-6 and TRBJ2-6; either TRBD1 or TRBD2 may fit D (6 bases each). Germline-derived CDR1 and CDR2 are SGHVS and FNYEAQ. The CDR3 is 20 residues long. The germline V and J ends were trimmed by 2 bases and 4 bases, with 24 bases remaining between them. For the CDR3, the DNA is TGTGCCAGCAGCTTAAGGGTCGGGATCGGGGGCGTTAAGGGGGCCAACGTCCTGACTTTC. Protein: CASSLRVGIGGVKGANVLTF.

The J gene is TRBJ1-2, the V gene TRBV20-1; D unresolved. Trimming pared 4 bases from V and 8 bases from J, leaving 17 bases between. The CDR3 contains 13 residues. CDR1 and CDR2 from the germline V gene are DFQATT and SNEGSKA (reference sequence). The CDR3 nucleotides read TGCAGTGCTAAGGCCCGGGCCTTTGGGGGCTACACCTTC. The encoded protein is CSAKARAFGGYTF.

The chain employs TRBV7-6 and TRBJ2-7; 9 bases map to TRBD2. CDR1 is SGHVS, CDR2 FNYEAQ, per germline. J was trimmed by 9 bases and V by 5 bases; bases with no gene match: 11. The CDR3 sequence is 14 residues long. CDR3 region: CASSLLAGPRGQYF. The CDR3 nucleotides are TGTGCCAGCAGCCTCCTAGCGGGACCTCGAGGGCAGTACTTC.

CDR3 loop: CASSPLLSNEQFF. The CDR3 nucleotides are TGTGCCAGCTCACCCCTCCTCAGCAATGAGCAGTTCTTC. The V call is TRBV18, the J call TRBJ2-1, with D unresolved. Per the germline V gene, CDR1 is KGHSH and CDR2 is LQKENI. The ends were cut back, 3 bases at V and 6 bases at J, with 9 bases in the middle. The length of the CDR3 is 13 residues.

The CDR3 here is CASTPGGALSQSSYNEQFF. For the CDR3, the DNA is TGCGCCAGCACCCCCGGGGGGGCGCTTTCCCAGAGCTCCTACAATGAGCAGTTCTTC. The chain recombines TRBV4-3 with TRBJ2-1; 8 bases are shared with TRBD2. From germline, CDR1 is LGHNA and CDR2 YSLEER. The trim removed 7 bases at V and 0 bases at J, leaving 17 bases unmatched. The CDR3 contains 19 residues.

J is TRBJ2-3 and V is TRBV6-2 or TRBV6-3; 13 nucleotides align to TRBD2. Germline CDR1 reads MNHEY; CDR2 reads SVGEGT. The length of the CDR3 is 16 residues. The V segment lost 7 bases and the J segment 3 bases; nucleotides outside the gene matches: 7. The CDR3: CASTDGLAGVTDTQYF. The CDR3 coding sequence is TGTGCCAGCACCGATGGACTAGCGGGAGTAACAGATACGCAGTATTTT.

The J gene is TRBJ2-1, the V gene TRBV7-9; D is undetermined. The CDR3 has 9 amino acids. Germline lookup yields CDR1 SEHNR and CDR2 FQNEAQ (reference sequence). Trimming took off 6 bases at V and 8 bases at J, with 2 bases between the two ends. DNA for the CDR3: TGTGCCAGCAGTTATGAGCAGTTCTTC. Its protein product is CASSYEQFF.

J is TRBJ2-7 and V is TRBV19; the match to TRBD1 covers 7 bases. The CDR3 contains 16 residues. The J segment lost 2 bases and the V segment lost 4 bases, leaving 11 bases of the junction unmatched. Looked up from germline, CDR1 is LNHDA and CDR2 is SQIVND (reference sequence). The CDR3: CASSTPGTEITYEQYF. CDR3 nucleotide sequence: TGTGCCAGTAGTACCCCCGGGACAGAGATAACCTACGAGCAGTACTTC.

This clonotype showed up just a few times. The rearrangement links TRBV5-5 to TRBJ2-1, with D possibly TRBD2 on 6 matching bases. Germline loops: CDR1 SGHKS, CDR2 YYEKEE (reference sequence). This CDR3 is 12 amino acids long. V gave up 3 bases and J gave up 12 bases, with 13 bases separating them. CDR3: CASSSPSEGQFF. DNA of the CDR3: TGTGCCAGCAGCTCCCCCTCGGAGGGGCAGTTCTTC.

In this sample, this clonotype turned up many times. This chain connects TRBV7-2 to TRBJ2-7; 15 nucleotides agree with TRBD2. J gave up 2 bases and V 1 base, and 3 bases lay outside the gene matches. The CDR3 has 17 residues. Per the germline V gene, CDR1 is SGHTA and CDR2 is FQGNSA. CDR3 nucleotides: TGTGCCAGCAGCTTAGGGACTAGCGGGAGGGGTACCTACGAGCAGTACTTC. Its translation: CASSLGTSGRGTYEQYF.

Only a few counts were recorded for this clonotype. The V gene is TRBV5-1, the J gene TRBJ1-4; unclear D gene. Germline loops: CDR1 SGHRS, CDR2 YFSETQ. The ends were cut back, 1 base at V and 7 bases at J, with 8 bases in the middle. The CDR3 totals 13 residues. CDR3 in DNA: TGCGCCAGCAGCTTGACGACCAGTGAAAAACTGTTTTTT. Translating gives CASSLTTSEKLFF.

The chain has TRBV20-1 and TRBJ2-1; D unresolved. Per the germline V gene, CDR1 is DFQATT and CDR2 is SNEGSKA (reference sequence). Trimming removed 2 bases from V and 5 bases from J, with 16 bases in between. The CDR3 extends over 15 amino acids. In DNA form, the CDR3 reads TGCAGTGCTAGACCCGGGCTAGGCCGGGACAATGAGCAGTTCTTC. Translating gives CSARPGLGRDNEQFF.